The 24 T cell receptor beta chains below come from one sample, sequenced in a study of technical replicates of blood from a handful of donors. Sequencing was performed with immunoSEQ multiplex PCR; in TCRdb, only in-frame clones are kept and a portion is missing. The data show tens of thousands of clones, 95% to 98% seen once. The specimen sequenced was T cells isolated from PBMCs. Every receptor here comes from a human donor in good health.

This chain joins TRBV6-1 and TRBJ1-4; D is ambiguous. CDR1 and CDR2 (germline): MNHNS, SASEGT. The CDR3 runs 14 residues. Trimming removed 8 bases at V and 4 bases at J, with 14 bases between. As DNA, the CDR3 is TGTGCCAGCTTCCCGGGTCAGTTTAATGAAAAACTGTTTTTT. Translated: CASFPGQFNEKLFF.

J is TRBJ1-3 and V is TRBV7-9; TRBD1 aligns across 8 bases. Trimming at V came to 6 bases and at J to 0 bases, leaving 1 base not matched to a gene. This CDR3 contains 14 residues. Germline assignment: CDR1 SEHNR and CDR2 FQNEAQ (reference sequence). DNA of the CDR3: TGTGCCAGCAGGACAGGGGCCTCTGGAAACACCATATATTTT. The encoded protein is CASRTGASGNTIYF.

The J gene is TRBJ2-1, the V gene TRBV27; tentatively, D is TRBD1 (6 bases). Trimming shortened V by 7 bases and J by 2 bases, and 12 bases separated the two germline ends. This CDR3 has 14 amino acids. The germline CDR1 and CDR2 sequences are MNHEY and SMNVEV (reference sequence). The CDR3 region is CASIKAGAYNEQFF. The CDR3 DNA is TGTGCCAGCATTAAGGCAGGGGCCTACAATGAGCAGTTCTTC.

The V and J genes are TRBV10-3 and TRBJ2-5, with TRBD2 identical over 16 bases. This CDR3 is 19 amino acids long. V dropped 2 bases and J dropped 1; count of bases not matched to a gene: 7. Germline V lookup: CDR1 ENHRY, CDR2 SYGVKD. The CDR3 nucleotides are TGTGCCATCAGTGAGGAGGGACTAGCGGGAGGGGGGTCCCAAGAGACCCAGTACTTC. This codes for CAISEEGLAGGGSQETQYF.

The gene calls are TRBV6-1 and TRBJ2-7, with TRBD2 identical over 7 bases. The CDR3 runs 14 residues. Germline CDR1 reads MNHNS; CDR2 reads SASEGT. With V trimmed by 8 bases and J by 2 bases, 9 bases remained unmatched. Here the CDR3 reads CASAGVGRAYEQYF. DNA of the CDR3: TGTGCCAGCGCGGGGGTCGGTCGGGCCTACGAGCAGTACTTC.

This clone showed up just once. The rearrangement uses TRBV6-1 and TRBJ1-5; TRBD1 agrees at 8 bases. V shed 7 bases and J 4 bases; nucleotides not matched to a gene: 6. In germline, CDR1 is MNHNS, CDR2 SASEGT. This CDR3 region has 14 residues. The CDR3 here is CASNGGQGNQPQHF. CDR3 in DNA: TGTGCCAGCAACGGAGGACAGGGAAATCAGCCCCAGCATTTT.

The chain combines TRBV6-1 with TRBJ1-2; perhaps TRBD1 as D (5 bases). Germline V lookup: CDR1 MNHNS, CDR2 SASEGT. This CDR3 is 18 amino acids long. Trimming removed 1 base from V and 3 bases from J, with 21 bases in between. The CDR3 coding sequence is TGTGCCAGCAGTGAAGTAAGGCAGGGAACACGAAGCTACTATGGCTACACCTTC. Encoded protein: CASSEVRQGTRSYYGYTF.

V usage is TRBV5-8 and J usage is TRBJ2-7; perhaps TRBD2 as D (5 bases). Deletions cut 6 bases from V and 7 bases from J, with 17 bases between. Per germline, CDR1 SGHTS and CDR2 YDEGEE. The CDR3 is 13 residues long. The chain's CDR3 is CASKRGWFEEQYF. The CDR3 DNA reads as TGTGCCAGCAAACGCGGGTGGTTTGAGGAGCAGTACTTC.

This chain uses TRBV28 with TRBJ1-2; TRBD1 matches 12 bases. This CDR3 has 17 amino acids. Germline CDR1 MDHEN, CDR2 SYDVKM. V lost 5 bases, J lost 5 bases, and 12 bases stayed unmatched. CDR3 residues: CASSDPGQGARGYGYTF. CDR3 nucleotide sequence: TGTGCCAGCAGTGATCCGGGACAGGGGGCGCGGGGGTATGGCTACACCTTC.

The chain couples TRBV6-6 to TRBJ2-7; D possibly corresponds to TRBD1 (6 bases). Germline V lookup: CDR1 MNHNY, CDR2 SVGAGI (reference sequence). Trimming took 4 bases from V and 5 from J, leaving 9 bases between them. This CDR3 is 12 amino acids long. CDR3 amino acids: CASSLQGDEQYF. CDR3 in DNA: TGTGCCAGCAGTTTACAGGGAGACGAGCAGTACTTC.

This chain links TRBV6-1 with TRBJ2-1; 12 bases fit TRBD2. V lost 2 bases, J lost 4 bases, and 6 bases stayed unmatched. CDR1 is MNHNS and CDR2 is SASEGT in the germline V gene. The CDR3 consists of 17 residues. Here the CDR3 reads CASSERASGRDYNEQFF. CDR3 in DNA: TGTGCCAGCAGTGAAAGGGCTAGCGGGAGGGATTACAATGAGCAGTTCTTC.

The rearrangement links TRBV6-5 to TRBJ2-5; D might be TRBD2 (5 bases). The CDR3 has 15 amino acids. The V gene's germline CDR1 is MNHEY and CDR2 SVGAGI. Trimming pared 6 bases from V and 2 bases from J, leaving 16 bases between. For the CDR3, the DNA is TGTGCCAGCAGAAATCCGAGCGGTACTCAAGAGACCCAGTACTTC. It encodes CASRNPSGTQETQYF.

This chain uses TRBV7-9 with TRBJ2-7; D gene ambiguous. V was shortened by 5 bases and J by 6 bases, with 14 bases between the two germline ends. Germline V gene sequence: CDR1 SEHNR, CDR2 FQNEAQ (reference sequence). The CDR3 covers 13 residues. This CDR3 is CASSPMSPSEQYF. CDR3 bases: TGTGCCAGCAGCCCTATGAGCCCCTCCGAGCAGTACTTC.

The genes are TRBV6-6 and TRBJ2-1, with a tentative D call TRBD2 (6 bases). Trimming left V 7 bases short and J 3 bases short, with 16 bases between. CDR3 length equals 15 residues. The V gene's germline CDR1 is MNHNY and CDR2 SVGAGI (reference sequence). This CDR3 is CASILGGFGYNEQFF. In DNA, the CDR3 is TGTGCCAGCATACTCGGGGGTTTTGGCTACAATGAGCAGTTCTTC.

The chain employs TRBV30 and TRBJ1-2; D gene uncertain. Deletions cut 4 bases from V and 1 base from J, with 16 bases between. Per the germline V gene, CDR1 is GTSNPN and CDR2 is SVGIG (reference sequence). This CDR3 spans 15 amino acids. In DNA form, the CDR3 reads TGTGCCTGGAATGACTTCGGCAAAAATAACTATGGCTACACCTTC. Its protein product is CAWNDFGKNNYGYTF.

The V and J genes are TRBV30 and TRBJ1-2, with a weak D call TRBD1 (6 bases). The CDR3 spans 13 residues. V gave up 1 base and J gave up 6 bases, with 12 bases separating them. Germline lookup yields CDR1 GTSNPN and CDR2 SVGIG (reference sequence). In DNA, the CDR3 is TGTGCCTGGAGTGGAGGGGGTGCGGATGGCTACACCTTC. Its translation: CAWSGGGADGYTF.

This clone has a single count. For the CDR3, the DNA is TGTGCCAGCAGAACTAGCGTCTATTACAATGAGCAGTTCTTC. This sequence encodes CASRTSVYYNEQFF. The chain uses TRBV6-6 and TRBJ2-1, with 7 bases identical to TRBD2. J was trimmed by 4 bases and V by 6 bases; bases with no gene match: 6. Germline CDR1 and CDR2: MNHNY and SVGAGI (reference sequence). This CDR3 region has 14 residues.

The V gene is TRBV19, the J gene TRBJ2-2; the D is unclear. Germline CDR1 is LNHDA and CDR2 is SQIVND (reference sequence). This CDR3 comprises 14 residues. Trimming took off 7 bases at V and 3 bases at J, with 12 bases between the two ends. Here the CDR3 DNA reads TGTGCCAGTAAACGGCATCGGGACACCGGGGAGCTGTTTTTT. Encoded protein: CASKRHRDTGELFF.

The chain has TRBV5-1 and TRBJ2-3; D perhaps matches TRBD1 (6 bases). This CDR3 has 14 amino acids. Trimming took 6 bases from V and 0 from J, leaving 11 bases between them. CDR1 and CDR2 from the germline V gene are SGHRS and YFSETQ. CDR3 sequence reads: CASKDRTSTDTQYF. As DNA, the CDR3 is TGCGCCAGCAAGGACAGAACCAGCACAGATACGCAGTATTTT.

About this clone: Different DNA sequences within this sample yield the same CDR3. This chain connects TRBV2 to TRBJ1-1; D not resolved. Germline V gene sequence: CDR1 SNHLY, CDR2 FYNNEI. V shed 7 bases and J shed 2 bases, with 8 bases lying between them. The CDR3 runs 12 residues. The CDR3: CASNRGNTEAFF. For the CDR3, the DNA is TGTGCCAGCAATAGAGGAAACACTGAAGCTTTCTTT.

The chain links TRBV10-3 to TRBJ2-7, with 10 bases that match TRBD2. The V gene end was trimmed by 0 bases and the J gene end by 4 bases; junction bases not matched to a gene: 6. This CDR3 region has 16 residues. Germline V gene data show CDR1 as ENHRY and CDR2 as SYGVKD. CDR3 in DNA: TGTGCCATCAGTGAGTCCGTAGCGGGAGGATCTTACGAGCAGTACTTC. Translation: CAISESVAGGSYEQYF.

The chain uses TRBV7-6 and TRBJ1-2; the D gene is possibly TRBD1 (5 bases). This CDR3 contains 15 residues. CDR1 and CDR2 (germline): SGHVS, FNYEAQ. Trimming took off 2 bases at V and 6 bases at J, with 16 bases between the two ends. The CDR3: CASSLIDGGRNGYTF. The DNA of the CDR3 is TGTGCCAGCAGCTTAATAGACGGGGGGAGGAATGGCTACACCTTC.

The chain couples TRBV13 to TRBJ2-1; TRBD2 aligns across 12 bases. The CDR3 extends over 15 amino acids. V gave up 5 bases and J gave up 4 bases; unmatched junction bases: 3. The germline CDR1 and CDR2 sequences are PRHDT and FYEKMQ (reference sequence). The CDR3 spells CASSTTSGGYNEQFF. The CDR3 DNA is TGTGCCAGCAGCACGACTAGCGGGGGTTACAATGAGCAGTTCTTC.

This sequence joins TRBV5-5 and TRBJ2-7, with unresolved D. Germline CDR1 is SGHKS and CDR2 is YYEKEE (reference sequence). The ends were cut back, 1 base at V and 5 bases at J, with 4 bases in the middle. This CDR3 is 11 amino acids long. The CDR3 protein is CASSLTDEQYF. CDR3 bases: TGTGCCAGCAGCTTGACTGACGAGCAGTACTTC.